This T cell receptor beta chain was sequenced for a study of T cells in Graves' hyperthyroidism and ophthalmopathy. There were TCR beta CDR3 regions amplified from RNA transcripts. The HTBI set primed first-round TCR CDR3 RT-PCR. TCRdb fed the multiplex PCR reads into MiXCR, producing one record per CDR3 protein. The repertoire holds 500,000 or so distinct CDR3 sequences, with about a sixth as singletons. This clonotype has a count of ten or more. The antigen remains undetermined. Germline CDR1 and CDR2: MDHEN and SYDVKM. Trimming stripped 5 bases from V and 13 bases from J, with 15 bases between. The CDR3 has 12 amino acids. Study-level findings and limits: From stable hyperthyroidism, ophthalmopathy was separated by a 13 V-J model.

The TCR was taken from a woman between 18 and 30 years old with Graves' ophthalmopathy. The rearrangement links TRBV28 to TRBJ2-1; D is ambiguous. The material sequenced was blood. In nucleotides, the CDR3 is TGTGCCAGCAGTCTTACACAATCGAGACAGTTCTTC. It specifies CASSLTQSRQFF.